These 15 T cell receptor beta chains came from one sample sequenced in a study of technical replicates of blood from a few donors. The protocol was immunoSEQ multiplex PCR, while the TCRdb copy is restricted to in-frame clones and leaves out a portion. The table has about 15,000 clones, more than 80% seen once. The sequenced material came from PBMCs. All receptors derive from a human donor in good health.

The chain couples TRBV5-5 to TRBJ2-2; D perhaps matches TRBD2 (6 bases). Per germline, CDR1 SGHKS and CDR2 YYEKEE (reference sequence). The V gene lost 0 bases and the J gene lost 4 bases, with 13 bases spanning the gap. The CDR3 runs 16 residues. DNA of the CDR3: TGTGCCAGCAGCTTGGTCTTGAGGGGAGGCACCGGGGAGCTGTTTTTT. Translating it yields CASSLVLRGGTGELFF.

The chain joins TRBV7-9 to TRBJ2-7; 11 positions agree with TRBD1. The germline V gene encodes CDR1 SEHNR and CDR2 FQNEAQ (reference sequence). Trimming cost V 6 bases and J 6 bases; bases outside gene matches: 7. This CDR3 region has 14 residues. In DNA, the CDR3 is TGTGCCAGCAGACCTACCGGGACAGGGGGCGAGCAGTACTTC. This codes for CASRPTGTGGEQYF. The full variable domain, in which reference TRBV7-9 and TRBJ2-7 provide the parts outside the CDR3, is DTGVSQNPRHKITKRGQNVTFRCDPISEHNRLYWYRQTLGQGPEFLTYFQNEAQLEKSRLLSDRFSAERPKGSFSTLEIQRTEQGDSAMYLCASRPTGTGGEQYFGPGTRLTVT.

The chain recombines TRBV28 with TRBJ2-2, with D perhaps matching TRBD1 (5 bases). V was cut by 8 bases and J by 7 bases, with 14 bases left in between. The CDR3 sequence is 13 residues long. CDR1 and CDR2 from the germline V gene are MDHEN and SYDVKM. In DNA form, the CDR3 reads TGTGCCAGCGGGTCAGGGCCGGTCGGGGAGCTGTTTTTT. It is translated as CASGSGPVGELFF.

The chain is built from TRBV9 and TRBJ2-1; 12 nucleotides line up with TRBD2. With 0 bases clipped from V and 2 bases from J, the junction kept 6 bases outside the gene matches. In germline, CDR1 is SGDLS, CDR2 YYNGEE. This CDR3 has 18 amino acids. The CDR3 DNA reads TGTGCCAGCAGCGTAGGGCTAGCGGGAGGGCCGACCTACAATGAGCAGTTCTTC. Its translation is CASSVGLAGGPTYNEQFF. The variable domain in full, completed from reference TRBV9 and TRBJ2-1, reads DSGVTQTPKHLITATGQRVTLRCSPRSGDLSVYWYQQSLDQGLQFLIQYYNGEERAKGNILERFSAQQFPDLHSELNLSSLELGDSALYFCASSVGLAGGPTYNEQFFGPGTRLTVL.

The chain links TRBV4-2 to TRBJ2-3; the match to TRBD2 covers 10 bases. The CDR3 is 15 amino acids. Unmatched junction bases numbered 4, after V lost 4 bases and J lost 3 bases. Germline-derived CDR1 and CDR2 are LGHNA and YNFKEQ. The chain's CDR3 is CASSRPGLATDTQYF. The CDR3 nucleotides read TGTGCCAGCAGCCGTCCGGGACTAGCGACAGATACGCAGTATTTT.

This clone showed up just a few times. The chain has TRBV4-2 and TRBJ1-5; the match to TRBD1 covers 8 bases. The junction had 7 bases not matched to a gene; V was cut back by 4 bases and J by 2 bases. CDR1 is LGHNA, CDR2 YNFKEQ, per germline. CDR3 length: 16 amino acids. The DNA of the CDR3 is TGTGCCAGCAGCCTACTGACAGGGGAGGGCAATCAGCCCCAGCATTTT. Residues: CASSLLTGEGNQPQHF.

The CDR3 DNA reads as TGTGCCAGCAGCTATACTAGCGCGAAAATAAAAAACATTCAGTACTTC. Residues: CASSYTSAKIKNIQYF. The chain carries TRBV5-6 and TRBJ2-4, with 7 bases aligning to TRBD2. J lost 4 bases, V lost 3 bases, and 10 bases had no gene match. The CDR3 contains 16 residues. Germline assignment: CDR1 SGHDT and CDR2 YYEEEE.

V usage is TRBV5-4 and J usage is TRBJ2-5; 8 bases match TRBD2. The germline gives CDR1 SGHNT, CDR2 YYREEE (reference sequence). Trimming removed 4 bases from V and 2 bases from J; junction bases left unmatched: 7. The CDR3 is 15 residues long. DNA of the CDR3: TGTGCCAGCAGCCTGACTAGCGCATTACAAGAGACCCAGTACTTC. Its protein is CASSLTSALQETQYF.

The CDR3 DNA follows: TGTGCCAGCAGTTTTACTCAGACCCAGTACTTC. Translation: CASSFTQTQYF. The gene calls are TRBV6-1 and TRBJ2-5, with D unclear. CDR1 and CDR2 (germline): MNHNS, SASEGT. Trimming shortened V by 5 bases and J by 6 bases, and 7 bases separated the two germline ends. This CDR3 region has 11 residues.

The DNA of the CDR3 is TGTGCCAGCTCACCGGGTAGCGGTGATACCTACGAGCAGTACTTC. This codes for CASSPGSGDTYEQYF. J is TRBJ2-7 and V is TRBV18; tentatively, D is TRBD2 (6 bases). V was trimmed by 3 bases and J by 2 bases, leaving 14 bases between them. The CDR3 consists of 15 residues. CDR1 is KGHSH, CDR2 LQKENI, per germline.

The V call is TRBV6-5, the J call TRBJ1-5; 11 bases match TRBD1. J was trimmed by 5 bases and V by 3 bases; bases with no gene match: 3. CDR1 MNHEY and CDR2 SVGAGI come from the germline V gene. The CDR3 is made up of 15 amino acids. As DNA, the CDR3 is TGTGCCAGCAGTTATGGACAGGGGGCTGATCAGCCCCAGCATTTT. This gives the protein CASSYGQGADQPQHF.

The rearrangement joins TRBV7-2 to TRBJ1-1; D is possibly TRBD1 (6 bases). The V gene's germline CDR1 is SGHTA and CDR2 FQGNSA. This CDR3 is 13 amino acids long. The V end was cut by 1 base, the J end by 10 bases, with 13 bases between. In DNA, the CDR3 is TGTGCCAGCAGCTTAGATCCAGGGGATCCAGCTTTCTTT. Protein sequence: CASSLDPGDPAFF.

This chain connects TRBV7-9 to TRBJ1-5; D is possibly TRBD1 (5 bases). The V end was cut by 1 base, the J end by 5 bases, with 15 bases between. This CDR3 region has 16 residues. Germline CDR1 is SEHNR and CDR2 is FQNEAQ (reference sequence). CDR3 region: CASSLVGRVGDQPQHF. The CDR3 DNA follows: TGTGCCAGCAGCTTAGTGGGCAGGGTCGGAGATCAGCCCCAGCATTTT.

V usage is TRBV5-6 and J usage is TRBJ2-3, with 10 bases fitting TRBD2. The V segment lost 4 bases and the J segment 4 bases; nucleotides outside the gene matches: 12. CDR3 size: 17 residues. CDR1 is SGHDT, CDR2 YYEEEE, per germline. DNA of the CDR3: TGTGCCAGCAGCGGGGGCCTAGCGGGAGAGGGTCCAGATACGCAGTATTTT. This translates into CASSGGLAGEGPDTQYF.

The chain has TRBV29-1 and TRBJ2-6, with D possibly matching TRBD1 (7 bases). V shed 7 bases and J shed 2 bases, with 12 bases lying between them. The CDR3 has 14 amino acids. Per the germline V gene, CDR1 is SQVTM and CDR2 is ANQGSEA. The CDR3 here is CSATGEAGANVLTF. CDR3 coding DNA: TGCAGCGCCACAGGGGAGGCTGGGGCCAACGTCCTGACTTTC.